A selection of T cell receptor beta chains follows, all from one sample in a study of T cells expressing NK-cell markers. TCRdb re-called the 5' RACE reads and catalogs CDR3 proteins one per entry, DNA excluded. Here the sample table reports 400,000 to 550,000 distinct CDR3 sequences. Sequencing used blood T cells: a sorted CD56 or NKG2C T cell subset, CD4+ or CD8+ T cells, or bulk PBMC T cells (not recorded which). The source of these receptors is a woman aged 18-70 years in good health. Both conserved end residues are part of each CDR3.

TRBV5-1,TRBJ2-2,CASSLYAGGPGELFF
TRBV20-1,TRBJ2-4,CSAREAGGAKNIQYF
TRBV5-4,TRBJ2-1,CASSLVAGGSYNEQFF
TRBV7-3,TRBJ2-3,CASSLTSQGRRDTQYF
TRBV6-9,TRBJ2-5,CASSPDGRGLQETQYF
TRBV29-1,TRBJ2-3,CSVDGGTDTQYF
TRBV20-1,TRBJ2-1,CSASSWDSYNEQFF
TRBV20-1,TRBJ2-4,CSAREAGRSAKNIQYF
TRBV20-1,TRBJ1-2,CSWTGGESGAYGYTF
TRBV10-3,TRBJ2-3,CAISDWTSGSTDTQYF
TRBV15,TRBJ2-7,CATSRQGISSYEQYF
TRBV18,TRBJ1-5,CASSPPGLQPQHF
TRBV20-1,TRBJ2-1,CSSPSGGAAFSNEQFF
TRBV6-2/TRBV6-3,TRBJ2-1,CASRGLSPPIYF
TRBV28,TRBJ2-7,CASRGQMVGSYEQYF
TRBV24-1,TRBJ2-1,CATSDTPSGTGAYNEQFF
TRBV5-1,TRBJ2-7,CASSYETGTYEQYF
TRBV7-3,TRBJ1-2,CASSETSGTPNYGYTF
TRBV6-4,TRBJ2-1,CASSDSSGSYNEQFF
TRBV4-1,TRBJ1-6,CASSDTGTNNSPLHF
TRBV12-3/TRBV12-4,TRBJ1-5,CASSFRTGPQPQHF
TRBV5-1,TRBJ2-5,CASSFSSGETQYF
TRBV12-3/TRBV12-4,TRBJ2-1,CASSRATGFAGNEQFF
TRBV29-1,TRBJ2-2,CSVETTIAGELFF